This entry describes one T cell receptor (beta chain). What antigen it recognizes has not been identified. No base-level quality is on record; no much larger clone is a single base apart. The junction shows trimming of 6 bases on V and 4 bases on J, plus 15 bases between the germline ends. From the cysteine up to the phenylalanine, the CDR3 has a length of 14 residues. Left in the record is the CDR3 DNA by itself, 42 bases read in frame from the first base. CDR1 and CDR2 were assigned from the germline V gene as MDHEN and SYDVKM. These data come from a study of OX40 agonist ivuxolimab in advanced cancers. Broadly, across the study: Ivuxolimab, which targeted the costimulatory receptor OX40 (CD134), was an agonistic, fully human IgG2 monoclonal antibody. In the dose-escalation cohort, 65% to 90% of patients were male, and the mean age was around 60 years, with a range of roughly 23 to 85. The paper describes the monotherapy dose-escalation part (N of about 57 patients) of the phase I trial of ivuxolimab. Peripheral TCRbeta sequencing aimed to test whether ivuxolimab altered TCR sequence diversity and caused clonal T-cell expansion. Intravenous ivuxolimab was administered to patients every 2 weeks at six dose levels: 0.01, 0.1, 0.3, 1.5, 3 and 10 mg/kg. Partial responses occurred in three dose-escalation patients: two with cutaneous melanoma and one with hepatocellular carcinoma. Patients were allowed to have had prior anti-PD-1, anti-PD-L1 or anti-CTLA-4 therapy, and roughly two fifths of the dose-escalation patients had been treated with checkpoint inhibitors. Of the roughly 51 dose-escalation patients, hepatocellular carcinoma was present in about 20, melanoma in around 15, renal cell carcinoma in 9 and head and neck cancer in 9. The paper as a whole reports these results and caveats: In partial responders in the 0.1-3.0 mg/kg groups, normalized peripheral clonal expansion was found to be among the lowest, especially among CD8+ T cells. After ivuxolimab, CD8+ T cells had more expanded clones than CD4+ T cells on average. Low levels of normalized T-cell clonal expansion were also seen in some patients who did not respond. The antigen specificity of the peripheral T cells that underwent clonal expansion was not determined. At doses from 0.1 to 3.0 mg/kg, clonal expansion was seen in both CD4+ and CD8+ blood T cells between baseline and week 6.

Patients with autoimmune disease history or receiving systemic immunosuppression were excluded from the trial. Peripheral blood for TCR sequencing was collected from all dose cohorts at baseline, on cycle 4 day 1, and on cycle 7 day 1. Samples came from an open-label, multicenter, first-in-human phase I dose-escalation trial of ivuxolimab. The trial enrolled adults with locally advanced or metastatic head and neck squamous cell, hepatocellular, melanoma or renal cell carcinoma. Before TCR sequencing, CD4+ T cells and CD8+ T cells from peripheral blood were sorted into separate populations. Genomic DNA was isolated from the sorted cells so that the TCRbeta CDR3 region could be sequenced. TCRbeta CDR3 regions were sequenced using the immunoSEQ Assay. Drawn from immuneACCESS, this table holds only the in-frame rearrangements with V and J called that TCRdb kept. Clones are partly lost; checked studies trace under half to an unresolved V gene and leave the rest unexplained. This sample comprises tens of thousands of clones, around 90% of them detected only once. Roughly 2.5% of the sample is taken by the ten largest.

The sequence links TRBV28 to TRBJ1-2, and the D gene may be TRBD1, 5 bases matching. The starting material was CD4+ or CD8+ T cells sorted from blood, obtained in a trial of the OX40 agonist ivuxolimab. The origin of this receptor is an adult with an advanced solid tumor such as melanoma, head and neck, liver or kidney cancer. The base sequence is TGTGCCAGCAGGCAGGGTATGACTTTCTATGGCTACACCTTC. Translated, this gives CASRQGMTFYGYTF.